Listed below are T cell receptor beta chains from one sample, sequenced in a study of tumor-infiltrating lymphocytes in localized non-small cell lung cancer. The data were produced by immunoSEQ multiplex PCR, yet TCRdb's version contains in-frame clones alone and is incomplete. Of 7,000 or so clones in the sample, over 75% were seen once. The sequenced material came from lung tumor tissue. All receptors come from a human donor with non-small cell lung cancer. CDR3s leave out the opening cysteine and the closing phenylalanine or tryptophan. D genes are given only for firm matches. Size values are once, few and many counts, or a class for expanded clones, and some rows have none.

clone size	D gene	V gene	J gene	CDR3 protein
-	TRBD2	TRBV29-1	TRBJ2-1	SVPSGRASNNEQF
-	-	TRBV20-1	TRBJ2-7	SASTDEQY
-	-	TRBV19	TRBJ2-7	ASRDPAYEQY
-	-	TRBV30	TRBJ1-2	AWSSGGTNYGYT
-	-	TRBV19	TRBJ1-4	ASSALGAEKLF
once	TRBD2	TRBV7-3	TRBJ2-1	ASSLTGGSEQF
-	-	TRBV7-6	TRBJ2-1	ASSYGGMGNEQF
-	TRBD1	TRBV5-6	TRBJ1-2	ASSSGQGAFAYGYT
-	-	TRBV29-1	TRBJ2-5	SVEDQASQETQY
-	TRBD1	TRBV27	TRBJ2-3	ASSFRGRRVTDTQY
-	TRBD1	TRBV7-9	TRBJ2-1	ASSLTQGVYNEQF
-	-	TRBV11-2	TRBJ1-4	ASSLGSQRELF
-	TRBD2	TRBV4-2	TRBJ2-7	ASSQSGTSGAYTYEQY
few	-	TRBV7-8	TRBJ1-1	ASSPGGGRGTEAF
once	-	TRBV5-6	TRBJ2-7	ASSPTERARYEQY
-	-	TRBV7-8	TRBJ2-7	ASSPLPGPTYEQY
-	TRBD1	TRBV7-9	TRBJ1-1	ASSLREGANTEAF
-	-	TRBV10-3	TRBJ2-2	AICPGTDTGELF
-	-	TRBV7-9	TRBJ2-6	ASSLWGMGSGANVLT
medium-sized	TRBD2	TRBV6-5	TRBJ2-2	ASRGRLANTGELF
-	TRBD2	TRBV2	TRBJ2-1	ASSEGTSAYNEQF
-	-	TRBV30	TRBJ1-2	AWSVPRDMRDKENGYT
-	-	TRBV6-6	TRBJ1-1	ASSEGGQGNTEAF
-	TRBD1	TRBV11-2	TRBJ1-2	ASSTGTADYYGYT
-	-	TRBV29-1	TRBJ1-4	SVFGPAGSGEKLF
-	-	TRBV28	TRBJ1-5	ASRLELSQPQH
-	-	TRBV4-1	TRBJ2-3	ASSQVGFGGAHSTDTQY
-	TRBD1	TRBV9	TRBJ1-2	ASSFDRGRDYGYT
-	TRBD2	TRBV9	TRBJ2-3	ASSPPSRGRGYTDTQY
-	-	TRBV2	TRBJ1-1	ASSVQVNTEAF
-	-	TRBV29-1	TRBJ2-5	SVGKETQY
once	TRBD1	TRBV18	TRBJ2-7	ASSPTAGGAASEQY
-	-	TRBV4-2	TRBJ1-4	ASSQNGGWNNEKLF
-	-	TRBV29-1	TRBJ2-7	SVELGAYEQY
-	-	TRBV10-2	TRBJ1-5	ASVGQRYQPQH
-	-	TRBV7-9	TRBJ1-1	ASSLIIAGYRAF
once	TRBD2	TRBV2	TRBJ2-3	ASRTSFSTDTQY
-	-	TRBV7-8	TRBJ2-1	ASSFYNEQF
few	-	TRBV10-2	TRBJ1-2	ASSESTGRPYGYT
-	TRBD1	TRBV5-1	TRBJ1-4	ASSLENRGEKLF
-	-	TRBV7-3	TRBJ1-1	ASSFSRDTEAF
-	TRBD1	TRBV30	TRBJ2-1	ACKGQGGTYNEQF
-	TRBD2	TRBV2	TRBJ2-5	ASRVLASQETQY
-	-	TRBV2	TRBJ2-7	ASMGDSYEQY
-	-	TRBV11-2	TRBJ1-1	ASSLAPDSEAF
-	-	TRBV27	TRBJ2-2	ASRRDGNTGELF
-	TRBD1	TRBV7-3	TRBJ1-1	ASSLEGQRNTEAF
-	-	TRBV10-2	TRBJ2-5	ASSVAAWRETQY
-	-	TRBV19	TRBJ2-1	ASSSLSSEKYNEQF